These 10 T cell receptor beta chains originate from one sample sequenced in a study of blood T cell repertoires in COVID-19. Assay used: immunoSEQ multiplex PCR; TCRdb lists only in-frame clones, some missing. The data show 280,000 or so clones, with 65% to 90% seen just once and 13% held by the top ten. The sample taken for sequencing was peripheral blood. The receptors come from a human donor in a cohort sampled during active COVID-19.

This clone has only one observation. The chain carries TRBV3-1 (or the pseudogene TRBV3-2) and TRBJ2-7; 7 nucleotides agree with TRBD1. CDR1 is LGHDT and CDR2 is YNNKEL in the germline V gene (reference sequence). This CDR3 contains 12 residues. The ends lost 4 bases at V and 6 bases at J; junction bases unmatched: 3. CDR3 sequence (DNA): TGTGCCAGCAGCCTATCAGGGGGCGAGCAGTACTTC. This gives the protein CASSLSGGEQYF.

This clone is a singleton in its sample. J is TRBJ2-7 and V is TRBV11-2; 9 bases fit TRBD1. The length of the CDR3 is 16 residues. The germline gives CDR1 SGHAT, CDR2 FQNNGV. Trimming removed 5 bases from V and 4 bases from J; junction bases left unmatched: 12. The CDR3 DNA reads as TGTGCCAGCAGCCCTAACAGGGGGCGGAGAACTTACGAGCAGTACTTC. As protein: CASSPNRGRRTYEQYF.

The chain is built from TRBV7-2 and TRBJ2-7; D possibly corresponds to TRBD2 (5 bases). Germline V gene data show CDR1 as SGHTA and CDR2 as FQGNSA. The CDR3 extends over 16 amino acids. V was trimmed by 5 bases and J by 3 bases, leaving 20 bases between them. CDR3 region: CASSRILAPRSYEQYF. CDR3 DNA sequence: TGTGCCAGCAGCCGCATCTTAGCGCCCAGAAGCTACGAGCAGTACTTC.

The chain carries TRBV7-2 and TRBJ1-6; D gene ambiguous. Trimming removed 5 bases from V and 4 bases from J, with 15 bases in between. Looked up from germline, CDR1 is SGHTA and CDR2 is FQGNSA. The CDR3 totals 16 residues. CDR3 nucleotides: TGTGCCAGCAGCCCTCAGGCTCAGTTGTATAATTCACCCCTCCACTTT. Translating it yields CASSPQAQLYNSPLHF.

The count of this clone is one. The chain employs TRBV3-1 (or the pseudogene TRBV3-2) and TRBJ2-7, with TRBD2 matching 10 bases. The CDR3 covers 17 residues. The germline CDR1 and CDR2 sequences are LGHDT and YNNKEL (reference sequence). The V gene end was trimmed by 8 bases and the J gene end by 2 bases; junction bases not matched to a gene: 15. In nucleotides, the CDR3 is TGTGCCAGCCTAGAGCGGGAGGGCCGAGTAATCCCCTACGAGCAGTACTTC. It specifies CASLEREGRVIPYEQYF.

The sample holds a few counts of this clone. An end of the junction differs from the germline gene, which may be a read error. This sequence joins TRBV28 and TRBJ2-7; 13 bases are shared with TRBD2. The CDR3 runs 14 residues. CDR1 is MDHEN and CDR2 is SYDVKM in the germline V gene. Here the CDR3 reads CASSLGTEGLAGDF. In DNA form, the CDR3 reads TGTGCCAGCAGTTTGGGGACGGAAGGACTAGCGGGAGACTTC.

The rearrangement joins TRBV6-5 to TRBJ1-2; no clear D. From germline, CDR1 is MNHEY and CDR2 SVGAGI. The CDR3 consists of 13 residues. The V gene lost 2 bases and the J gene lost 4 bases, with 8 bases spanning the gap. The CDR3 protein is CASSYEVSYGYTF. CDR3 nucleotide sequence: TGTGCCAGCAGTTACGAGGTTAGCTATGGCTACACCTTC.

In its sample, this clone was seen many times. The chain has TRBV4-1 and TRBJ1-6; perhaps TRBD1 as D (5 bases). There are 16 residues in the CDR3. Germline V gene sequence: CDR1 MGHRA, CDR2 YSYEKL. Trimming took off 4 bases at V and 9 bases at J, with 19 bases between the two ends. CDR3 nucleotides: TGCGCCAGCAGCCCCGGAGGGAGGGGCCGGTCTTCACCCCTCCACTTT. Translated, it gives CASSPGGRGRSSPLHF.

The V call is TRBV5-1, the J call TRBJ1-2; possibly TRBD1 for D (6 bases). Looked up from germline, CDR1 is SGHRS and CDR2 is YFSETQ. The CDR3 has 15 residues. Trimming left V 5 bases short and J 1 base short, with 15 bases between. Here the CDR3 reads CASRASKGDNYGYTF. CDR3 nucleotide sequence: TGCGCCAGCAGGGCTTCCAAGGGGGATAACTATGGCTACACCTTC.

The CDR3: CASDGWGRSTDTQYF. The CDR3, as DNA: TGTGCCAGCGACGGCTGGGGCAGATCCACAGATACGCAGTATTTT. This chain uses TRBV2 with TRBJ2-3, with a tentative D call TRBD1 (5 bases). The CDR3 totals 15 residues. Trimming removed 8 bases at V and 2 bases at J, with 17 bases between. Per germline, CDR1 SNHLY and CDR2 FYNNEI. The entire variable domain, with the rest obtained from reference TRBV2 and TRBJ2-3, is as follows: EPEVTQTPSHQVTQMGQEVILRCVPISNHLYFYWYRQILGQKVEFLVSFYNNEISEKSEIFDDQFSVERPDGSNFTLKIRSTKLEDSAMYFCASDGWGRSTDTQYFGPGTRLTVL.